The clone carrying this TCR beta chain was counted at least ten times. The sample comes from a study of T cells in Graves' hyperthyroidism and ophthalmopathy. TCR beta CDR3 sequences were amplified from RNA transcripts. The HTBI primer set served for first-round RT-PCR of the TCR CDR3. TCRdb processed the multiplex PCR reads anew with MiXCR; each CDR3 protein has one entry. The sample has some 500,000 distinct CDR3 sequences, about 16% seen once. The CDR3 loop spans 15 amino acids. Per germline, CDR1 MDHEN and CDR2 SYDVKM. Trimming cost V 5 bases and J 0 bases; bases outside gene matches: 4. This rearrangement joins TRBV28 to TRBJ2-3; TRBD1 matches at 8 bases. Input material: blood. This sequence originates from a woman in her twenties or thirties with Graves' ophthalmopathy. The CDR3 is CASSRQGSSTDTQYF. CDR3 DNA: TGTGCCAGCAGTCGACAGGGGTCTAGCACAGATACGCAGTATTTT.